The T cell receptor beta chain described here comes from a study of shared clonotypes between healthy human individuals. Study observations and caveats: An anticipated effect of sequencing depth on clonotype sharing among donors was recognized.

In the CD4+ fraction, cells were divided into CD45RA+ naive and CD45RA-negative memory subsets. The V gene lost 3 bases and the J gene lost 7 bases, with 10 bases spanning the gap. The CDR3 is 13 residues long. Germline CDR1 and CDR2: MDHEN and SYDVKM. Genomic DNA per cell subset filled all wells of several immunoSEQ plates. It was about 210 ng DNA, some 30,000 T cell genomes, that sorted-subset replicate PCRs used. Data came from immunoSEQ multiplex PCR; TCRdb stores just in-frame clones and leaves some out. The table has some 2,000,000 clones, 90% to 96% seen once. Concerning this clone itself: Its antigen is as yet unknown.

Sequenced material: naive CD4+ T cells sorted from blood. The subset is: CD45RA+ positively selected. The rearrangement joins TRBV28 to TRBJ1-5; the D is unclear. This clonotype was sampled from a man between 18 and 35 years old in good health. Written as DNA, the CDR3 is TGTGCCAGCAGTTTGCCGGGTTACCAGCCCCAGCATTTT. It yields the protein CASSLPGYQPQHF.